A few counts support the clone carrying this T cell receptor (beta chain). J was trimmed by 5 bases and V by 4 bases; bases with no gene match: 2. Germline CDR1 MNHEY, CDR2 SVGAGI. CDR3 length equals 14 residues. The entry originates in a study of blood T cell repertoires in COVID-19. Study details: Samples came from the United States, Italy and Spain, spanning acute and convalescent COVID-19. In each case, the material was cDNA or gDNA derived from T cells, B-cell-depleted T cells, or PBMCs.

Authors' data handling: Using reference gene primer amplification, nucleated cell counts were estimated. Assay: immunoSEQ multiplex PCR; the TCRdb copy retains only in-frame clones and omits some. V and J calls and clone size follow that table, whereas D and trimming were derived from the DNA. The table records more than 150,000 clones, around 83% of them present only once. The genes are TRBV6-5 and TRBJ1-6; 7 bases are shared with TRBD1. The TCR sequence derives from a woman aged 40-49 years with acute or convalescent COVID-19. Sequencing was done on a sample of peripheral blood. The CDR3 protein is CASSSGTDNSPLHF. The CDR3 DNA is TGTGCCAGCAGTTCAGGGACAGATAATTCACCCCTCCACTTT.